One sample yielded the 5 T cell receptor beta chains listed below, sequenced in a study of shared clonotypes between healthy human individuals. The repertoire was sequenced with immunoSEQ multiplex PCR; TCRdb's copy has only in-frame clones and lacks some. The top ten clones hold roughly 0.35% of a sample with more than 1.2 million clones, approximately 98.5% of them seen once. The sequencing sample was made of naive CD4+ T cells sorted from blood. As to subset: CD45RA+ positively selected. These receptors all stem from a man aged 25 to 40 in good health.

This chain joins TRBV18 and TRBJ2-2, with 9 bases matching TRBD2. Per germline, CDR1 KGHSH and CDR2 LQKENI. V shed 4 bases, J shed 4 bases, and the junction held 10 bases outside the gene matches. The CDR3 is 17 residues long. The DNA of the CDR3 is TGTGCCAGCTCACTTAAGTCCGGGACTAGCACCACCGGGGAGCTGTTTTTT. As protein: CASSLKSGTSTTGELFF.

The rearrangement uses TRBV11-2 and TRBJ2-1; tentatively, D is TRBD1 (5 bases). The germline V gene encodes CDR1 SGHAT and CDR2 FQNNGV. With 4 bases removed from V and 8 bases from J, the gap between germline ends came to 15 bases. This CDR3 spans 14 amino acids. The CDR3 spells CASSSLEGVHEQFF. In nucleotides, the CDR3 is TGTGCCAGCAGCTCCCTAGAAGGGGTTCATGAGCAGTTCTTC.

The chain links TRBV28 to TRBJ2-4; the match to TRBD1 covers 8 bases. V lost 7 bases, J lost 5 bases, and 7 bases stayed unmatched. The germline CDR1 and CDR2 sequences are MDHEN and SYDVKM. This CDR3 spans 14 amino acids. CDR3 sequence (DNA): TGTGCCAGCAAGGGACAGGTTACGGAAAACATTCAGTACTTC. It is translated as CASKGQVTENIQYF.

The chain has TRBV7-2 and TRBJ2-1; D is ambiguous. Germline V gene data show CDR1 as SGHTA and CDR2 as FQGNSA. CDR3 length equals 12 residues. Trimming cost V 8 bases and J 5 bases, with 10 bases left between them. CDR3 bases: TGTGCCAGCCGGCTAATTAACAATGAGCAGTTCTTC. Its protein product is CASRLINNEQFF.

The V and J genes are TRBV18 and TRBJ2-3; 7 bases line up with TRBD1. After removal of 8 bases from V and 0 bases from J, the junction contained 5 bases not matched to a gene. The CDR3 extends over 14 amino acids. Germline V lookup: CDR1 KGHSH, CDR2 LQKENI. The CDR3 nucleotides read TGTGCCAGCCAGGGGGACAAGAGCACAGATACGCAGTATTTT. Residues: CASQGDKSTDTQYF.